The table lists the clone carrying this TCR beta chain with a count of one. This sample was included in a study of shared clonotypes between healthy human individuals. Measured with immunoSEQ multiplex PCR; TCRdb has only the in-frame clones, and not every one. The sample yields around 2.1 million clones, roughly 95% seen once. Sequenced material: naive CD4+ T cells sorted from blood. Subset: CD45RA+ positively selected. The sequence was obtained from a man aged 18-30 years in good health.

CDR3 sequence (DNA): TGTGCCAGCAGCCCCGCTATTTTGTACACTGAAGCTTTCTTT. Translation gives CASSPAILYTEAFF. The chain has TRBV5-6 and TRBJ1-1; D unresolved. Germline CDR1 reads SGHDT; CDR2 reads YYEEEE. V was shortened by 4 bases and J by 3 bases, with 13 bases between the two germline ends. The length of the CDR3 is 14 residues.